What follows describes a single TCR beta chain. As yet, its antigen is unknown. Read coverage stops 3 residues before the CDR3 terminus; the germline J gene supplies the remainder. The sample belongs to a study of T cells in women clearing cervical HPV infection. The overall study: Only a few women had HLA typing results available.

Average input was 1200 ng genomic DNA for immunoSEQ TCR beta CDR3 amplification. Produced via immunoSEQ multiplex PCR; TCRdb's table is partial and in-frame only. The table gives some 20,000 clones; the top ten clones make up under 15% of it. Study-wide findings and caveats: Cases and controls were distinguished at AUC approximately 0.8 by richness and V genes.

The CDR3 sequence is 13 residues long. Germline loops: CDR1 SGHTA, CDR2 FQGTGA. The receptor's source is a woman between 18 and 70 years old with a cervical HPV16 infection that either progressed to CIN3+ or cleared (not recorded which). The material sequenced was blood buffy coat. This sequence joins TRBV7-3 and TRBJ2-4, with TRBD1 matching 9 bases. CDR3 DNA (partial): TGTGCCAGCAGCGATGACAGGGGGTATGGT. Protein product: CASSDDRGYG. The entire CDR3 protein reads CASSDDRGYGQYF.